The TCR beta chain under discussion was sequenced for a study of T cell responses to AZD1222 COVID-19 vaccine. As regards this clone: Its antigen is undetermined.

After removal of 6 bases from V and 3 bases from J, the junction contained 3 bases not matched to a gene. The CDR3 spans 15 residues. Germline CDR1 and CDR2: SGHTA and FQGNSA. Study findings and constraints: Mapped onto spike, vaccine-associated CD4 TCRs spanned it and were dominant at 160-218 and 743-854. Two AZD1222 administrations were followed by greater Spike-specific TCR breadth and depth.

Clones were sequenced by immunoSEQ multiplex PCR, and TCRdb holds only the in-frame ones, with some missing. The profile shows about 150,000 clones, 75% to 95% of them singletons. This clonotype was obtained from an adult in good health. The sample in question was peripheral blood, obtained on day 0 of AZD1222 vaccination. The rearrangement uses TRBV7-2 and TRBJ2-3; 13 bases match TRBD2. The CDR3: CASRRTSGGTDTQYF. The DNA of the CDR3 is TGTGCCAGCAGAAGGACTAGCGGGGGAACAGATACGCAGTATTTT.